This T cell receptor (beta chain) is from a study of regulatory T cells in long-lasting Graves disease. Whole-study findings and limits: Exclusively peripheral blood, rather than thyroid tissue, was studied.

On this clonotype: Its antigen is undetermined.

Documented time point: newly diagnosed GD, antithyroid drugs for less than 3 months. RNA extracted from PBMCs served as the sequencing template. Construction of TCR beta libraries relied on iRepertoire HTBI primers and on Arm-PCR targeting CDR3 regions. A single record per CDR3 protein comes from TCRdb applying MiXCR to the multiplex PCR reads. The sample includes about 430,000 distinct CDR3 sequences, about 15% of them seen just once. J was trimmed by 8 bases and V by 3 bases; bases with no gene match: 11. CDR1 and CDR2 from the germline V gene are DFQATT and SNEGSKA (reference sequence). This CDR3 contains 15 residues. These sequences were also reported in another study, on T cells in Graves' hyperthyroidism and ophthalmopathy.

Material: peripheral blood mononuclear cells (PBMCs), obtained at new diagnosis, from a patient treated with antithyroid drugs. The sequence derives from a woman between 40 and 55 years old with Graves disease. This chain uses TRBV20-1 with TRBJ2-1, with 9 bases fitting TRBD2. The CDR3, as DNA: TGCAGTGCTAGGTCCGGGACTAGCACCACGGATGAGCAGTTCTTC. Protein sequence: CSARSGTSTTDEQFF.